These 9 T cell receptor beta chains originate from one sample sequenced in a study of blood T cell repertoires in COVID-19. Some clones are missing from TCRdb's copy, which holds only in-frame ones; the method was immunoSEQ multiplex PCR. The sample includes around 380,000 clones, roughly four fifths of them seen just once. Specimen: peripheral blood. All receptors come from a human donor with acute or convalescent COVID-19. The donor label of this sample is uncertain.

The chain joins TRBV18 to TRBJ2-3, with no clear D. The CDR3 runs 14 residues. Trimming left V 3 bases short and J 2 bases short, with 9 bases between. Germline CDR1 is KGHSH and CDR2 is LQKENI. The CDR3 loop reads CASSPSAITDTQYF. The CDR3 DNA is TGTGCCAGCTCACCCAGCGCGATCACAGATACGCAGTATTTT.

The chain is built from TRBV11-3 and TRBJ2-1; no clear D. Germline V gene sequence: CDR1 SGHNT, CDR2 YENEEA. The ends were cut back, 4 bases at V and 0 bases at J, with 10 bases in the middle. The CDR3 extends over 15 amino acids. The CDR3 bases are TGTGCCAGCAGCTCCTCGATGAGCTCCTACAATGAGCAGTTCTTC. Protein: CASSSSMSSYNEQFF.

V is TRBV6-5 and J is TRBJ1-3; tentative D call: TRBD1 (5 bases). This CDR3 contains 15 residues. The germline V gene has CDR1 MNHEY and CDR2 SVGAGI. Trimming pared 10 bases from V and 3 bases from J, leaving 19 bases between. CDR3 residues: CATYPHRKGGNTIYF. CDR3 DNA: TGTGCCACCTACCCCCACAGGAAGGGTGGAAACACCATATATTTT.

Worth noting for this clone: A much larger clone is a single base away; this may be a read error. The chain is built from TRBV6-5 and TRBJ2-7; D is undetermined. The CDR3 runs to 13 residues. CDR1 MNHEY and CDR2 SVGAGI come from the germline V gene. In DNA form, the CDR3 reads TGTGCCGGCAGTTACTTGGGCTCTGAGGAGCAGTACTTC. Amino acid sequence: CAGSYLGSEEQYF.

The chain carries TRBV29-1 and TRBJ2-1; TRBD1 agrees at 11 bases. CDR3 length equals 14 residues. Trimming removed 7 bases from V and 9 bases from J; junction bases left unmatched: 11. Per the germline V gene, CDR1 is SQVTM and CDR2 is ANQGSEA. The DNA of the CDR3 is TGCAGCGCACGGACAGGGGGCTATAGGGGTGAGCAGTTCTTC. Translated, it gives CSARTGGYRGEQFF.

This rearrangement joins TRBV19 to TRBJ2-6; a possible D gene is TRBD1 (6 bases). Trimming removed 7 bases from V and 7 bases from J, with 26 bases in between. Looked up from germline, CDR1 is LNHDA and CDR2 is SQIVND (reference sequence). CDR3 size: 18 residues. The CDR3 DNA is TGTGCCAGTAAGGACAGACTCACCTCAGGACCCGGTGCCAACGTCCTGACTTTC. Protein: CASKDRLTSGPGANVLTF.

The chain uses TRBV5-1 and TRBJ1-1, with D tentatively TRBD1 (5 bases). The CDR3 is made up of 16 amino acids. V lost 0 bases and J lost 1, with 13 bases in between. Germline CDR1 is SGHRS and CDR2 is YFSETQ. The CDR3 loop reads CASSLAGGRANTEAFF. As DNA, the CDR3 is TGCGCCAGCAGCTTGGCCGGGGGACGGGCGAACACTGAAGCTTTCTTT. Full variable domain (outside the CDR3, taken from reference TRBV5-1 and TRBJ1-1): KAGVTQTPRYLIKTRGQQVTLSCSPISGHRSVSWYQQTPGQGLQFLFEYFSETQRNKGNFPGRFSGRQFSNSRSEMNVSTLELGDSALYLCASSLAGGRANTEAFFGQGTRLTVV.

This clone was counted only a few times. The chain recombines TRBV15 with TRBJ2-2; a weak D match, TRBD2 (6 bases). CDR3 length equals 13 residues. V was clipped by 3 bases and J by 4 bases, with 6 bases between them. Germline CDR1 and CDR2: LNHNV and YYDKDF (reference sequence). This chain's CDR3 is CATSRGGTGELFF. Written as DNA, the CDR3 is TGTGCCACCAGCAGGGGAGGCACCGGGGAGCTGTTTTTT.

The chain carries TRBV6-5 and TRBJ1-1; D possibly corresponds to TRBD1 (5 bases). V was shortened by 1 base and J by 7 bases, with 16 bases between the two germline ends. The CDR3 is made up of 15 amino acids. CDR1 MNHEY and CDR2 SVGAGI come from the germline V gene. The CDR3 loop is CASSYFFPGSGEAFF. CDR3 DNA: TGTGCCAGCAGTTACTTCTTCCCAGGGTCGGGTGAAGCTTTCTTT.